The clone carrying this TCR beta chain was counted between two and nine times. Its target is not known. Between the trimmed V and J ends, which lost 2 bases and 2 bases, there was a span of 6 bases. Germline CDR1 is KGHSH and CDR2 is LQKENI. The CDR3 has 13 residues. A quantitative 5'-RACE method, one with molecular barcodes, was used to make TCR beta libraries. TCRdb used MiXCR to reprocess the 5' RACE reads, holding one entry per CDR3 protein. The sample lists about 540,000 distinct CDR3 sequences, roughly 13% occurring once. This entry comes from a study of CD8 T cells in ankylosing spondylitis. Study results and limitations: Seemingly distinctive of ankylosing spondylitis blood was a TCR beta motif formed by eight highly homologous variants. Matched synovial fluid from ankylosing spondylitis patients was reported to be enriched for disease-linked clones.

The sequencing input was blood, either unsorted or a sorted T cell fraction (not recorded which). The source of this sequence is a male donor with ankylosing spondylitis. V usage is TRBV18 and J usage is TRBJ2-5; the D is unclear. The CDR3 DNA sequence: TGTGCCAGCTCACCATACCTACAAGAGACCCAGTACTTC. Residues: CASSPYLQETQYF. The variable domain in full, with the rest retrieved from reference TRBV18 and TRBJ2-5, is NAGVMQNPRHLVRRRGQEARLRCSPMKGHSHVYWYRQLPEEGLKFMVYLQKENIIDESGMPKERFSAEFPKEGPSILRIQQVVRGDSAAYFCASSPYLQETQYFGPGTRLLVL.